Only a few counts were recorded for the clone carrying this T cell receptor (beta chain). This sample was included in a study of T cell changes during pregnancy in multiple sclerosis. Clones were sequenced by immunoSEQ multiplex PCR, and TCRdb holds only the in-frame ones, with some missing. The table has approximately 100,000 clones, almost 95% seen once; the top ten hold roughly 1%. This material consisted of peripheral blood, taken before pregnancy. The receptor was isolated from a female donor with multiple sclerosis, enrolled in a pregnancy study.

The CDR3 is CASRPDSQAFF. The DNA for the CDR3 is TGTGCCTCACGACCGGACAGCCAAGCTTTCTTT. V gene TRBV30 combines with J gene TRBJ1-1, with D possibly TRBD1 on 6 matching bases. Germline-derived CDR1 and CDR2 are GTSNPN and SVGIG (reference sequence). Trimming left V 7 bases short and J 9 bases short, with 15 bases between. The CDR3 totals 11 residues.